This TCR beta chain was documented in a study of blood T cell repertoires in COVID-19 (dated by TCRdb to between 2020 and 2021). Broadly, across the study: Collaborator samples came from the United States, Italy and Spain and covered acute and convalescent phases of COVID-19. The prospective study material was composed of cDNA or gDNA derived from T cells, B-cell-depleted T cells, or PBMCs. Subjects who had been exposed to COVID-19, were actively infected with it, or had recovered from it provided the deeply sampled blood TCRbeta repertoires that made up the dataset. The repertoires were released in a freely available public database intended as a resource for research on the immune response to SARS-CoV-2. Samples were obtained from the ongoing ImmuneRACE study (first 160 participants) and from 950 to 1,500 subjects provided by 6 global collaborators. A de-identified subject ID, COVID-19 status, age in years and sex were almost always included in the sample metadata. Where available, HLA class I and class II types were taken from metadata supplied by the sample provider and were not determined by assay-based typing.

The immunoSEQ Assay, a bias-controlled multiplex PCR, was used to amplify TCRbeta CDR3 regions from genomic DNA. Per the original workflow: Nucleated cell counts per sample were estimated from amplification of reference gene primers within the assay. To quantify the absolute abundance of each unique TCRbeta CDR3 rearrangement, sequence reads were collapsed and filtered. Productive Simpson clonality was computed per sample as the square root of Simpson's diversity index over productive rearrangements. In TCRdb, the immuneACCESS table is reduced to in-frame sequences with V and J assigned. These tables do not hold every clone; where another copy was compared, an unresolved V gene accounts for under half, and the others remain unexplained. The V and J calls and the clone size are those of that table, but D and trimming were determined from the DNA. In this sample the table shows about 110,000 clones, about four fifths of which occur a single time. Together, the top ten hold approximately 15% of the sample.

A word on this clone: Its antigen has not been determined. No base-level quality is on record; no much larger clone is a single base apart.

Overall study outcomes, separate from this receptor: The quantity of clinical and demographic metadata differed by source and by participant and was supplied without curation.

Collaborating institutions collected whole blood in K2EDTA tubes following their own protocols. For TCRbeta analysis, collaborators shipped samples in one of three forms: frozen whole blood, isolated PBMCs, or DNA extracted from either of those sample types. The sequence was obtained from a woman aged 55-70 years with acute or convalescent COVID-19. Sequenced material: peripheral blood.

The CDR3 region: CASTLARFSGNTIYF. The DNA reads TGTGCCAGTACCCTAGCAAGATTCTCTGGAAACACCATATATTTT. The V gene is TRBV19 and the J gene is TRBJ1-3; too little of a D gene remains to name it. The germline V gene (reference sequence) yields LNHDA for CDR1 and SQIVND for CDR2. Deletion took 7 bases off V and 0 bases off J, with a span of 13 bases between the germline ends. The CDR3 measures 15 amino acids from cysteine to phenylalanine. Only the CDR3 part of the read is kept: 45 bases, read in frame from the first base.